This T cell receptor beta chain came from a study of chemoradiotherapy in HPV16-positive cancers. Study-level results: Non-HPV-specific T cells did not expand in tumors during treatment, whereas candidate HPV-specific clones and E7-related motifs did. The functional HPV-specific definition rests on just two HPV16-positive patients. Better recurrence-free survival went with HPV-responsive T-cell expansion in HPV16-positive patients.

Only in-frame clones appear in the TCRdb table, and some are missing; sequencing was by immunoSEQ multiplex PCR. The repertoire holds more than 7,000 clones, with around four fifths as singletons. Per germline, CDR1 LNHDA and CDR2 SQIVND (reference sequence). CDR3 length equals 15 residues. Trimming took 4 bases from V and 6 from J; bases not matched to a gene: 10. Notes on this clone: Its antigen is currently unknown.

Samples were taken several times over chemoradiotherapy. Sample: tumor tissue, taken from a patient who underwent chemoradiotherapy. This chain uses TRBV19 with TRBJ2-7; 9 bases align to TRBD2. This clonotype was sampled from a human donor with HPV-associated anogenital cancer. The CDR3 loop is CASSTYLAGVVEQYF. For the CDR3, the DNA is TGTGCCAGTAGTACGTATTTAGCGGGGGTGGTCGAGCAGTACTTC.